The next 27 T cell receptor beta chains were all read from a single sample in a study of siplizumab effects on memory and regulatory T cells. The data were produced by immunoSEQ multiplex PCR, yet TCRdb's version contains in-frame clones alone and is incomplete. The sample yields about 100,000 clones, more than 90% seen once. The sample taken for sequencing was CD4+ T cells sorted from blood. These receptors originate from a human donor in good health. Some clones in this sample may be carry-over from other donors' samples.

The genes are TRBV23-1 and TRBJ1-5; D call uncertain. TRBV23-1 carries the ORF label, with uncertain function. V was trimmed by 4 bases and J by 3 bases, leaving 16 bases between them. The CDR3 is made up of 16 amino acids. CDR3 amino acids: CASSPRRRTYNQPQHF. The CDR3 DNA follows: TGCGCCAGCAGTCCCCGACGTAGAACCTACAATCAGCCCCAGCATTTT.

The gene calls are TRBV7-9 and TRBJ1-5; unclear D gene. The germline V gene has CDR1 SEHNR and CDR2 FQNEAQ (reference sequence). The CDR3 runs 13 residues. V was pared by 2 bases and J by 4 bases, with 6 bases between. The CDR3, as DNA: TGTGCCAGCAGCTTAATGGGGAATCAGCCCCAGCATTTT. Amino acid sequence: CASSLMGNQPQHF.

The CDR3 DNA reads TGTGCCAGCAGGGGCGGGAGGCACTACAATGAGCAGTTCTTC. The encoded protein is CASRGGRHYNEQFF. The rearrangement uses TRBV27 and TRBJ2-1, with 8 bases lining up with TRBD2. Unmatched junction bases numbered 4, after V lost 6 bases and J lost 3 bases. The CDR3 has 14 residues. Germline CDR1 and CDR2: MNHEY and SMNVEV (reference sequence).

CDR3: CASTEGLLHEQFF. As DNA, the CDR3 is TGTGCCAGCACGGAGGGCCTTTTACATGAGCAGTTCTTC. The chain carries TRBV6-5 and TRBJ2-1; perhaps TRBD2 as D (6 bases). Trimming left V 7 bases short and J 8 bases short, with 15 bases between. Per germline, CDR1 MNHEY and CDR2 SVGAGI. The CDR3 contains 13 residues.

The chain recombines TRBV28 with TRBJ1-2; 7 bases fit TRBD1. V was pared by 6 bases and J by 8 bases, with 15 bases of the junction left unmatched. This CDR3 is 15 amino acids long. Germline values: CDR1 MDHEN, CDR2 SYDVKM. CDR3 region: CASSQMDRFFRGYTF. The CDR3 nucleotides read TGTGCCAGCAGCCAAATGGACAGGTTCTTTAGGGGCTACACCTTC.

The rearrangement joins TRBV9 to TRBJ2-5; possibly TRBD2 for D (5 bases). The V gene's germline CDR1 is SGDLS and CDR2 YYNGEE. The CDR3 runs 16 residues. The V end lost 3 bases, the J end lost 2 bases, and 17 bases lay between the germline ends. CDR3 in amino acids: CASSAGFSGFQETQYF. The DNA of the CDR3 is TGTGCCAGCAGCGCCGGGTTTTCGGGATTTCAAGAGACCCAGTACTTC.

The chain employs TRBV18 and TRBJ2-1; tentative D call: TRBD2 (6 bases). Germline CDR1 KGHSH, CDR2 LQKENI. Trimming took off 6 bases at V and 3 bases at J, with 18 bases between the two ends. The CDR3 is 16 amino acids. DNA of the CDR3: TGTGCCAGCTCGCCAGAGAGCGGGTCCGGCTACAATGAGCAGTTCTTC. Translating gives CASSPESGSGYNEQFF.

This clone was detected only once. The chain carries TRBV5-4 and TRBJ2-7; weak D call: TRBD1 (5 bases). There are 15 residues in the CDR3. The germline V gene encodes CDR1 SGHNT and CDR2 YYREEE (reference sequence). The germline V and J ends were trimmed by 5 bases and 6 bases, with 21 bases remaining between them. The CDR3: CASRSGPRATVEQYF. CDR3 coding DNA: TGTGCCAGCAGGTCCGGACCCAGGGCGACGGTCGAGCAGTACTTC. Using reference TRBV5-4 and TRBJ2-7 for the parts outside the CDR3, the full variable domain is ETGVTQSPTHLIKTRGQQVTLRCSSQSGHNTVSWYQQALGQGPQFIFQYYREEENGRGNFPPRFSGLQFPNYSSELNVNALELDDSALYLCASRSGPRATVEQYFGPGTRLTVT.

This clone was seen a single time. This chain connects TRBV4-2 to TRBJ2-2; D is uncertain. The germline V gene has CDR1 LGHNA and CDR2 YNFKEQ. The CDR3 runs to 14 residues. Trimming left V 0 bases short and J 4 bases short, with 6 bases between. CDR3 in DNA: TGTGCCAGCAGCCAAGATCGTCGCACCGGGGAGCTGTTTTTT. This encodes CASSQDRRTGELFF.

CDR3 amino acids: CASSLSRGQGAATEAFF. The CDR3 nucleotides are TGTGCCAGCAGTTTATCGAGGGGACAGGGGGCTGCCACTGAAGCTTTCTTT. This chain links TRBV27 with TRBJ1-1; TRBD1 matches at 12 bases. This CDR3 has 17 residues. Germline assignment: CDR1 MNHEY and CDR2 SMNVEV (reference sequence). Losses at the gene ends were 0 bases for V and 4 bases for J; bases not matched to a gene: 6.

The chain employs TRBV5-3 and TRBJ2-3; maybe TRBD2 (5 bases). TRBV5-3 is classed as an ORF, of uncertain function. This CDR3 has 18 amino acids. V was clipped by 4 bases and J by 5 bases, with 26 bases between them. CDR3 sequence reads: CARSPPLGQRKEGDTQYF. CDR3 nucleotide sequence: TGTGCCAGAAGCCCTCCCTTAGGTCAGCGGAAGGAAGGAGATACGCAGTATTTT.

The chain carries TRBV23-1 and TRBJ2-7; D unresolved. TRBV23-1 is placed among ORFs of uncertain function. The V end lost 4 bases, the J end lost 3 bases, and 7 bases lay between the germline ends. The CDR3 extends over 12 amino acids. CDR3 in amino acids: CASSLDRYEQYF. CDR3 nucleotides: TGCGCCAGCAGTCTAGACCGCTACGAGCAGTACTTC.

CDR3 region: CASSPRLGGTDTQYF. For the CDR3, the DNA is TGTGCCAGCAGCCCCCGACTAGGTGGCACAGATACGCAGTATTTT. This sequence joins TRBV7-3 and TRBJ2-3; maybe TRBD2 (6 bases). Germline CDR1 is SGHTA and CDR2 is FQGTGA. The CDR3 consists of 15 residues. The ends were cut back, 5 bases at V and 1 base at J, with 13 bases in the middle.

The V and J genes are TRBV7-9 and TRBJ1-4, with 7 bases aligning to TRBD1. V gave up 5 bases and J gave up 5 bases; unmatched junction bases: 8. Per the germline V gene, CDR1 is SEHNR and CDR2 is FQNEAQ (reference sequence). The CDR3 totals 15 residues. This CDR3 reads CASSQGTAINEKLFF. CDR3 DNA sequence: TGTGCCAGCAGCCAAGGGACAGCAATAAATGAAAAACTGTTTTTT.

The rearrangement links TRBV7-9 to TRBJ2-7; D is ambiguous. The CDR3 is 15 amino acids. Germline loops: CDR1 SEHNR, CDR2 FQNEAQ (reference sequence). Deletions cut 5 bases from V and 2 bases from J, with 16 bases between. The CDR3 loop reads CASSQPVGLAYEQYF. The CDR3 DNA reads TGTGCCAGCAGCCAGCCCGTCGGGTTGGCCTACGAGCAGTACTTC.

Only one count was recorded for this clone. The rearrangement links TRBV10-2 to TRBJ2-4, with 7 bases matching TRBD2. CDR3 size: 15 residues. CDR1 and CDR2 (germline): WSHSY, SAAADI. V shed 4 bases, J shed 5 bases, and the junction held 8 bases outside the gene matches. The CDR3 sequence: CASSVGRGSENIQYF. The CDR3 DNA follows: TGCGCCAGCAGTGTCGGGCGCGGGAGCGAAAACATTCAGTACTTC.

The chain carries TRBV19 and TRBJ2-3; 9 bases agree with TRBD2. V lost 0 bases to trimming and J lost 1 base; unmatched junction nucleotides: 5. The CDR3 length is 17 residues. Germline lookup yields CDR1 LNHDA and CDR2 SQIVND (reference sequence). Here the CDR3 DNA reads TGTGCCAGTAGTATAGATAGCGGGGGAAGGGGCACAGATACGCAGTATTTT. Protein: CASSIDSGGRGTDTQYF.

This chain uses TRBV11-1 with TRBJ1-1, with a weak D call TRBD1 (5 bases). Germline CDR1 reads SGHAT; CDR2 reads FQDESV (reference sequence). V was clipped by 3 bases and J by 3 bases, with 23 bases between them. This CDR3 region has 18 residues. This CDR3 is CASSFPPGRVALDTEAFF. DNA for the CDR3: TGTGCCAGCAGCTTCCCCCCGGGACGGGTCGCCCTAGACACTGAAGCTTTCTTT.

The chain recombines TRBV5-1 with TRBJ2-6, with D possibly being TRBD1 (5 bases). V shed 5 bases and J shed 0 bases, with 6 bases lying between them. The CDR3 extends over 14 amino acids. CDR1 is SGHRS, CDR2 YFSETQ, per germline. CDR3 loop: CASRGDSGANVLTF. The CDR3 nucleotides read TGCGCCAGCAGAGGGGACTCTGGGGCCAACGTCCTGACTTTC. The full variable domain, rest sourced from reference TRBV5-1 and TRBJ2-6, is KAGVTQTPRYLIKTRGQQVTLSCSPISGHRSVSWYQQTPGQGLQFLFEYFSETQRNKGNFPGRFSGRQFSNSRSEMNVSTLELGDSALYLCASRGDSGANVLTFGAGSRLTVL.

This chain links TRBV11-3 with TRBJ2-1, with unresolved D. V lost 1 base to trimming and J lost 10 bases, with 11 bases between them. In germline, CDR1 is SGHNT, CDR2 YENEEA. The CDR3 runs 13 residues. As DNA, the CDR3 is TGTGCCAGCAGCTTAGCCAGCGTTGGCGAGCAGTTCTTC. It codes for CASSLASVGEQFF. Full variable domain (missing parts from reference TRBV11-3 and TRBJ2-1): EAGVVQSPRYKIIEKKQPVAFWCNPISGHNTLYWYLQNLGQGPELLIRYENEEAVDDSQLPKDRFSAERLKGVDSTLKIQPAELGDSAVYLCASSLASVGEQFFGPGTRLTVL.

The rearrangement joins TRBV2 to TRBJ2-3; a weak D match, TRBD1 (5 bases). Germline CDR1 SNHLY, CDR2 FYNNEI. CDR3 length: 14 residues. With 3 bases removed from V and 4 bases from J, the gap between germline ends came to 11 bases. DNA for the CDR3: TGTGCCAGCAGTGACAGGGTTATTGCAGATACGCAGTATTTT. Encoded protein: CASSDRVIADTQYF.

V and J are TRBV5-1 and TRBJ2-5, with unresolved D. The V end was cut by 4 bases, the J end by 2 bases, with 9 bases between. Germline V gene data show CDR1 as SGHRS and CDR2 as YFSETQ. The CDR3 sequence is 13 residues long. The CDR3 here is CASSEDIQETQYF. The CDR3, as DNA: TGCGCCAGCAGCGAGGATATACAAGAGACCCAGTACTTC. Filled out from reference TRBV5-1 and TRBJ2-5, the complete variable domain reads KAGVTQTPRYLIKTRGQQVTLSCSPISGHRSVSWYQQTPGQGLQFLFEYFSETQRNKGNFPGRFSGRQFSNSRSEMNVSTLELGDSALYLCASSEDIQETQYFGPGTRLLVL.

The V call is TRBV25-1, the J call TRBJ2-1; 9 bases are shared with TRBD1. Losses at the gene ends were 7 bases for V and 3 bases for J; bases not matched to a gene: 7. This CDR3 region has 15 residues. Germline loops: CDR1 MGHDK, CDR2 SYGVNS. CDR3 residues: CASTETGGVYNEQFF. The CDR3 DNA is TGTGCCAGCACCGAAACAGGGGGCGTCTACAATGAGCAGTTCTTC.

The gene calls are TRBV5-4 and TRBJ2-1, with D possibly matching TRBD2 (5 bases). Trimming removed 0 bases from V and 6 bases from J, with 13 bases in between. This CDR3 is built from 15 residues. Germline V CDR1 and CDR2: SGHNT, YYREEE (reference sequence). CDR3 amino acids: CASSLGGRFGNEQFF. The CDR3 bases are TGTGCCAGCAGCTTGGGTGGGAGATTTGGCAATGAGCAGTTCTTC.

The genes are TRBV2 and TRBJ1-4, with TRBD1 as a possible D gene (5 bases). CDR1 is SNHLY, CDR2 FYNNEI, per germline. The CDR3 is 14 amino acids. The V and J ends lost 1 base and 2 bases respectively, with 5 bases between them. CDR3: CASSEGGTNEKLFF. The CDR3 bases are TGTGCCAGCAGTGAAGGGGGCACTAATGAAAAACTGTTTTTT.

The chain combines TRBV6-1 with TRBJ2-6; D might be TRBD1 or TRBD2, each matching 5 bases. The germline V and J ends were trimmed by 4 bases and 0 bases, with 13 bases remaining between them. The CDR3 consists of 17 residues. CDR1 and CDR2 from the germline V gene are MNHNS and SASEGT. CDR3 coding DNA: TGTGCCAGCAGTGCCACCGGGACCTACTCTGGGGCCAACGTCCTGACTTTC. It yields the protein CASSATGTYSGANVLTF.

CDR3 residues: CASSSGGPGNQPQHF. DNA of the CDR3: TGTGCCAGTAGCTCAGGGGGCCCAGGCAATCAGCCCCAGCATTTT. The J gene is TRBJ1-5, the V gene TRBV19; 8 bases agree with TRBD1. J gave up 2 bases and V 6 bases, and 6 bases lay outside the gene matches. The CDR3 spans 15 residues. Per the germline V gene, CDR1 is LNHDA and CDR2 is SQIVND (reference sequence).